The sample holds a few counts of the clone carrying this T cell receptor (beta chain). Its antigen is still unknown. V lost 5 bases and J 2 bases, leaving 9 bases between the germline ends. The CDR3 is 13 residues long. CDR1 LNHDA and CDR2 SQIVND come from the germline V gene (reference sequence). Vbeta (60) and Jbeta (13) primers were used in the PCR. Data came from immunoSEQ multiplex PCR; TCRdb stores just in-frame clones and leaves some out. The sample contains a few hundred thousand clones, roughly 80% of which appear only once. The data belong to a study of cytomegalovirus exposure and HLA in healthy donors. General observations from the study: Common viral pathogens were later found to be apparently linked to several of the most significant clusters. More than 150 TCR beta chains were listed as cytomegalovirus-associated. Reports indicate that TCR beta sequences accurately predicted the HLA-A and HLA-B alleles of most subjects.

This chain joins TRBV19 and TRBJ1-2, with D hard to call. This receptor was taken from a man younger than 40 in good health and CMV-seronegative. The sample taken for sequencing was PBMCs. The CDR3 nucleotides are TGTGCCAGTAGTCACGAGTTAAACTATGGCTACACCTTC. Its translation: CASSHELNYGYTF.